This T cell receptor beta chain was captured by sequencing in a study of T-cell memory formation after mild COVID-19 listed by TCRdb under 2021. A note on the overall study: TCR sequence clusters from the two donors were largely donor specific. In a couple of donors, T-cell clones that expanded and contracted after mild COVID-19 were tracked by sequencing TCRalpha and TCRbeta repertoires over time. Two young, previously healthy adult volunteers made up the cohort, one male and one female.

The investigation overall reported the following: Balanced CD4/CD8 phenotypes were observed for clones contracting from day 15 to 85, whereas a bias towards CD4+ was observed for a second wave of clones expanding from day 15 to 37. SARS-CoV-2 specificity was not confirmed for the second-wave clones peaking on day 37. Only two mild cases were covered by the study, and larger cohorts that include severe cases with pre-infection samples were considered necessary. Some responding clones were found in pre-infection memory, which suggests that pre-existing cross-reactive memory T cells took part in the SARS-CoV-2 response. Contracting CD4+ clones were found mainly in CM and EM memory subsets, while CD8+ clones were enriched in EMRA.

Ficoll-Paque density gradient centrifugation was used to isolate PBMCs. Trimming costs V 0 bases and J 4 bases, and their ends lie 9 bases apart. The CDR1 and CDR2 encoded by the germline V gene (reference sequence) are SEHNR and FQNEAQ. Counted from cysteine to phenylalanine, this CDR3 has 14 amino acids. Just the 42-base CDR3 DNA is kept, in frame starting at base 1. Sequencing instrument: Illumina NovaSeq 6000. cDNA libraries for TCRalpha and TCRbeta were prepared by 5'RACE using constant-segment primers, with sample barcodes and unique molecular identifiers added. Trizol reagent was used to extract RNA from every sample. Libraries were amplified in two PCR steps, with a second sample barcode and Illumina TruSeq adapters added in the second step. Sequencing of the libraries was done on an Illumina NovaSeq, producing 2 x 150 bp paired-end reads. The paper's data handling went like this. With migec v1.2.7, reads were demultiplexed and then collapsed into UMI-guided consensus sequences. Using mixcr v2.1.11, UMI consensuses were aligned to TRA and TRB V and J templates and then assembled into clonotypes. A clonotype was counted as expanded or contracted only if both edgeR and NoisET called the change significant, with noise models trained on biological replicates. edgeR calls used a false discovery rate-adjusted p below 0.01 and a log2 fold-change threshold of 1. As an exploratory analysis of dynamics, max-normalized trajectories of the 1000 most abundant clonotypes were examined by PCA with hierarchical clustering. Each responding clone was given a CD4 or CD8 phenotype based on the CD4+ and CD8+ repertoires, which had been sequenced separately. TCRdb reran the public reads through fastp at Q25 and MiXCR, keeping productive beta chains. Every distinct CDR3 protein forms one entry, paired with its most common genes and DNA. These V and J calls originate from TCRdb's pipeline instead of the authors' own analysis. For this sample there are 300,000 or so distinct CDR3 sequences; around 16% appear just once. Together, the top ten hold more than 20% of the sample.

The sample holds a few counts of this clonotype. Its antigen target is currently unknown. Per-base qualities were not stored, and no clone one base away is much larger. The TCR was taken from a man younger than 30 who had mild COVID-19 (a few samples of this study predate the infection). The sample titles of this study are shuffled in the database, so cell type and time point are left out; the donor was told from shared clones. The sample taken for sequencing was PBMCs or a T cell subset sorted from them (not recorded which). The rearrangement joined TRBV7-9 to TRBJ2-5, with TRBD2 as a weak D call on 5 bases. The CDR3 region has the sequence CASSLAPAAETQYF. The DNA is as follows: TGTGCCAGCAGCTTAGCGCCAGCGGCAGAGACCCAGTACTTC.